This T cell receptor beta chain was captured by sequencing in a study of blood T cell repertoires in COVID-19. About the research overall: PBMCs, B-cell-depleted T cells, or T cells were the source of the cDNA or gDNA that made up the material.

The authors' processing: Counts of nucleated cells, estimated from reference gene primer amplification, were obtained. Using immunoSEQ multiplex PCR, the repertoire was profiled, and TCRdb retains in-frame clones only, with some absent. V and J calls and clone size are those listed in that table; D and trimming were worked out from the DNA. The repertoire has more than 85,000 clones, 81% of them found once; the top ten carry around 27%. The germline V gene encodes CDR1 LNHDA and CDR2 SQIVND (reference sequence). The CDR3 sequence is 16 residues long. V lost 3 bases, J lost 2 bases, and 6 bases stayed unmatched.

This receptor was obtained from a man aged 80 or over with active or convalescent COVID-19. Sequenced: peripheral blood. V is TRBV19 and J is TRBJ1-5, with TRBD1 identical over 8 bases. CDR3: CASSMWQGAGNQPQHF. Written as DNA, the CDR3 is TGTGCCAGTAGTATGTGGCAGGGGGCCGGCAATCAGCCCCAGCATTTT.